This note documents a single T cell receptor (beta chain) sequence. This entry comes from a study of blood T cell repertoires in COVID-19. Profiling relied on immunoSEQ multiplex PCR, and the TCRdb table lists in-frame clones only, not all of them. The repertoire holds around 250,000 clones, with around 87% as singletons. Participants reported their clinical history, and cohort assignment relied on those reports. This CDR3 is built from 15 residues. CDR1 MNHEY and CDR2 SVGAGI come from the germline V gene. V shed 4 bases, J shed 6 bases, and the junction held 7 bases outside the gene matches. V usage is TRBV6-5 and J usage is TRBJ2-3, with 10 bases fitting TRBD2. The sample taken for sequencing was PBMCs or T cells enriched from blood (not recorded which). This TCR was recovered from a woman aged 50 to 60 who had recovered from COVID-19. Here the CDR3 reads CASSSSGRASDTQYF. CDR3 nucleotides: TGTGCCAGCAGTTCCAGCGGGAGGGCCTCGGATACGCAGTATTTT.